This TCR beta chain was documented in a study of lymphopenia after photon versus proton radiotherapy. Method: immunoSEQ multiplex PCR; TCRdb's copy keeps in-frame clones and lacks some. The sample yields roughly 30,000 clones, around 81% seen once. The sequence was collected from a man aged 45-65 years with gastric cancer. The source material was peripheral blood, sampled from a patient treated with photon-based radiotherapy.

The CDR3 DNA is TGTGCCAGCAGCCCCGGGACAGGTAACATTCAGTACTTC. Amino acids: CASSPGTGNIQYF. V gene TRBV5-5 combines with J gene TRBJ2-4; 8 nucleotides match TRBD1. Germline trimming cut 4 bases from V and 7 bases from J; bases unmatched to any gene: 4. Germline V lookup: CDR1 SGHKS, CDR2 YYEKEE (reference sequence). CDR3 size: 13 residues.